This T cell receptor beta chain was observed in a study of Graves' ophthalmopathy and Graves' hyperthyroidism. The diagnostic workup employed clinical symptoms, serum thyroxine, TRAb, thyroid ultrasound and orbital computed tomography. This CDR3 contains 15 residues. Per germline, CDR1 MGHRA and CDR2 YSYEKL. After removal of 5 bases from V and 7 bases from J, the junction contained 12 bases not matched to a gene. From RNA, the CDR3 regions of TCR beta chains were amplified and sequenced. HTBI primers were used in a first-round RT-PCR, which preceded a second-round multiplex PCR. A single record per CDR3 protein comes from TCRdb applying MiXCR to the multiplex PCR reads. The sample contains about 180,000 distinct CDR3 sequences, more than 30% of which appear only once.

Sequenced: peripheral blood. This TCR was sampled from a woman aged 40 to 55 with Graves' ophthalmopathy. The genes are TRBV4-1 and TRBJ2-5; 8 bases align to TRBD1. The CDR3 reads CASSSRTGWIGTQYF. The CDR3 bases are TGCGCCAGCAGCTCTCGGACAGGGTGGATAGGGACCCAGTACTTC.